The 30 T cell receptor beta chains listed next were all sequenced from one sample in a study of T cells expressing NK-cell markers (dated by TCRdb to 2018 to 2021). Receptors were amplified or captured by 5' RACE. The instrument was an Illumina HiSeq 2000. Each CDR3 protein sequence appears as one entry after TCRdb reprocessed the reads, and no DNA is included. This sample's table lists fewer than 550,000 distinct CDR3 sequences. In total, the top ten clones hold approximately 1.5% of the sample. The sequenced material came from blood T cells: a sorted CD56 or NKG2C T cell subset, CD4+ or CD8+ T cells, or bulk PBMC T cells (not recorded which). Source of these receptors: a woman in her forties or fifties in good health. Donor details come from another sample of the same person, matched by shared clones.

The chain carries TRBV6-6 and TRBJ2-7; TCRdb proposes TRBD1, but this gene call is untestable without DNA. The germline V gene encodes CDR1 MNHNY and CDR2 SVGAGI (reference sequence). The length of the CDR3 is 15 residues. The CDR3 loop reads CASSYGQAIHYEQYF.

This chain connects TRBV12-3 or TRBV12-4 to TRBJ2-5; TCRdb calls TRBD1, which cannot be checked without DNA. CDR3 length: 15 amino acids. CDR3 amino acids: CASSARQGQTETQYF.

This chain connects TRBV5-1 to TRBJ2-1; TCRdb's D call of TRBD1 is untestable without DNA. Germline lookup yields CDR1 SGHRS and CDR2 YFSETQ. This CDR3 contains 15 residues. CDR3 sequence: CASSSWGTEYNEQFF. Together with reference TRBV5-1 and TRBJ2-1, the CDR3 gives the full variable domain: KAGVTQTPRYLIKTRGQQVTLSCSPISGHRSVSWYQQTPGQGLQFLFEYFSETQRNKGNFPGRFSGRQFSNSRSEMNVSTLELGDSALYLCASSSWGTEYNEQFFGPGTRLTVL.

This chain uses TRBV25-1 with TRBJ2-6; TCRdb's D gene call, TRBD2, goes unchecked for lack of DNA. CDR3 length equals 18 residues. Looked up from germline, CDR1 is MGHDK and CDR2 is SYGVNS. CDR3 amino acids: CASSEVEGLGSGANVLTF.

The J gene is TRBJ2-5, the V gene TRBV14; without DNA, the TCRdb call of TRBD2 cannot be checked. The CDR3 consists of 14 residues. Germline values: CDR1 SGHDN, CDR2 FVKESK. CDR3 sequence: CASSQGRVSETQYF.

The chain uses TRBV25-1 and TRBJ2-3; TCRdb outputs TRBD2, but without DNA this stays unchecked. CDR3 length equals 15 residues. Germline V gene lookup returns CDR1 MGHDK and CDR2 SYGVNS. CDR3 residues: CASSAGTGTTDTQYF.

This chain connects TRBV19 to TRBJ2-5; lacking DNA, the TRBD2 call made by TCRdb goes unchecked. This CDR3 spans 16 amino acids. Germline V gene data show CDR1 as LNHDA and CDR2 as SQIVND (reference sequence). CDR3 protein: CASAPRDSEYQETQYF.

This chain uses TRBV6-6 with TRBJ1-2; TCRdb's D call of TRBD1 is untestable without DNA. The CDR3 runs to 18 residues. Germline CDR1 and CDR2: MNHNY and SVGAGI (reference sequence). The CDR3 here is CASSYSSFWTGSGYGYTF.

The J gene is TRBJ1-1, the V gene TRBV19. This CDR3 is built from 15 residues. The V gene's germline CDR1 is LNHDA and CDR2 SQIVND (reference sequence). The CDR3 here is CASSRDWALNTEAFF.

The chain employs TRBV5-1 and TRBJ2-1; TCRdb picks TRBD1, but there is no DNA to check that call. The CDR3 spans 16 residues. The germline V gene encodes CDR1 SGHRS and CDR2 YFSETQ. This chain's CDR3 is CASSLVPSPVGDEQFF. The whole variable domain, remainder taken from reference TRBV5-1 and TRBJ2-1, is KAGVTQTPRYLIKTRGQQVTLSCSPISGHRSVSWYQQTPGQGLQFLFEYFSETQRNKGNFPGRFSGRQFSNSRSEMNVSTLELGDSALYLCASSLVPSPVGDEQFFGPGTRLTVL.

The chain combines TRBV29-1 with TRBJ2-1; lacking DNA, the TRBD1 call made by TCRdb goes unchecked. CDR1 and CDR2 (germline): SQVTM, ANQGSEA. The CDR3 consists of 12 residues. CDR3 amino acids: CSVGQGDNEQFF.

The V call is TRBV6-1, the J call TRBJ2-2; lacking DNA, the TRBD1 call made by TCRdb goes unchecked. CDR1 and CDR2 from the germline V gene are MNHNS and SASEGT. The CDR3 totals 15 residues. CDR3: CASSSGTGGFGELFF.

The genes are TRBV6-1 and TRBJ1-1. CDR3 length: 14 residues. The germline V gene encodes CDR1 MNHNS and CDR2 SASEGT. The CDR3 here is CASRVERTNTEAFF.

V and J are TRBV16 and TRBJ2-5. In germline, CDR1 is KGHSY, CDR2 FQNENV. The CDR3 consists of 13 residues. The chain's CDR3 is CASSQLLAETQYF.

The chain employs TRBV12-3 or TRBV12-4 and TRBJ2-3. CDR3 length: 16 amino acids. CDR3 sequence reads: CASSLLSKAVTDTQYF.

The chain carries TRBV4-1 and TRBJ2-3; TCRdb's D call of TRBD2 is untestable without DNA. This CDR3 is built from 16 residues. Germline V CDR1 and CDR2: MGHRA, YSYEKL. The CDR3 region is CASSTPPREVTDTQYF.

This chain joins TRBV20-1 and TRBJ2-3. The CDR3 loop spans 13 amino acids. Looked up from germline, CDR1 is DFQATT and CDR2 is SNEGSKA (reference sequence). The CDR3 protein is CSASQIAKDTQYF.

The chain's CDR3 is CSARTGFPIAKNIQYF. V usage is TRBV20-1 and J usage is TRBJ2-4. The CDR3 runs 16 residues. CDR1 and CDR2 (germline): DFQATT, SNEGSKA (reference sequence).

The genes are TRBV5-1 and TRBJ1-4. The V gene's germline CDR1 is SGHRS and CDR2 YFSETQ. The CDR3 runs to 14 residues. CDR3 sequence: CASSVGTSGEKLFF.

The chain couples TRBV4-2 to TRBJ2-1; TCRdb calls TRBD2, which cannot be checked without DNA. The CDR3 spans 18 residues. CDR1 LGHNA and CDR2 YNFKEQ come from the germline V gene. CDR3 sequence reads: CASSPGLAGVGGDNEQFF.

CDR3 residues: CASSLAPPDIQYF. The chain uses TRBV11-2 and TRBJ2-4. The CDR3 covers 13 residues. The germline V gene encodes CDR1 SGHAT and CDR2 FQNNGV.

The V gene is TRBV6-5, the J gene TRBJ1-6; TCRdb names TRBD1, which stays unverified in the absence of DNA. This CDR3 comprises 16 residues. CDR1 and CDR2 from the germline V gene are MNHEY and SVGAGI. The CDR3 sequence: CASSYSPGQGGSPLHF.

This rearrangement joins TRBV20-1 to TRBJ2-5; TCRdb's D call of TRBD2 is untestable without DNA. Germline lookup yields CDR1 DFQATT and CDR2 SNEGSKA (reference sequence). The CDR3 covers 15 residues. CDR3 region: CSAPGTSGSQETQYF.

V gene TRBV18 combines with J gene TRBJ2-2; checking the TCRdb D call of TRBD1 is not possible without DNA. The V gene's germline CDR1 is KGHSH and CDR2 LQKENI. This CDR3 is built from 16 residues. The CDR3 sequence is CASSPPADRNTGELFF.

The chain carries TRBV5-1 and TRBJ2-5; TCRdb designates TRBD2, a call that cannot be tested without DNA. Germline CDR1 and CDR2: SGHRS and YFSETQ. CDR3 size: 16 residues. CDR3 amino acids: CASRRQRGPSRETQYF.

The CDR3 loop is CASHRERDEKLFF. V and J are TRBV2 and TRBJ1-4; the TRBD1 assignment by TCRdb is unverifiable without DNA. This CDR3 is built from 13 residues. Per germline, CDR1 SNHLY and CDR2 FYNNEI.

The J gene is TRBJ2-5, the V gene TRBV19; TCRdb returns TRBD1, unconfirmable since there is no DNA. The germline V gene has CDR1 LNHDA and CDR2 SQIVND (reference sequence). The CDR3 contains 15 residues. This CDR3 reads CASSKLQGAQETQYF.

V usage is TRBV11-2 and J usage is TRBJ2-7; TCRdb's D gene call, TRBD1, goes unchecked for lack of DNA. This CDR3 is built from 14 residues. Looked up from germline, CDR1 is SGHAT and CDR2 is FQNNGV. The CDR3 loop reads CASSKTGGPSQQYF.

The rearrangement joins TRBV5-1 to TRBJ2-2; TCRdb gives TRBD2 as the D gene, but with no DNA this cannot be confirmed. Germline V gives CDR1 SGHRS, CDR2 YFSETQ. CDR3 length equals 15 residues. The CDR3 sequence is CASSFDGLDTGELFF. The variable domain in full, completed from reference TRBV5-1 and TRBJ2-2, reads KAGVTQTPRYLIKTRGQQVTLSCSPISGHRSVSWYQQTPGQGLQFLFEYFSETQRNKGNFPGRFSGRQFSNSRSEMNVSTLELGDSALYLCASSFDGLDTGELFFGEGSRLTVL.

J is TRBJ2-1 and V is TRBV12-3 or TRBV12-4; TCRdb indicates TRBD2, and absent DNA this call remains unverified. There are 13 residues in the CDR3. The CDR3 region is CASSSLAGGLQFF.